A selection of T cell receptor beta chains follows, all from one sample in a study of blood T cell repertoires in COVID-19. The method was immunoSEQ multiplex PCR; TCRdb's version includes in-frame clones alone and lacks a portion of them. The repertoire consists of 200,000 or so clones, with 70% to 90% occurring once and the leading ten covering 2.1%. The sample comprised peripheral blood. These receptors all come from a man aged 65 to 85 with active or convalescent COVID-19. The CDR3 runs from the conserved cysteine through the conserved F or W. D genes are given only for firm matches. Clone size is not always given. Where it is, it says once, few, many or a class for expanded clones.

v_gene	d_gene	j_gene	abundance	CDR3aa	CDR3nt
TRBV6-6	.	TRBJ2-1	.	CASSYSRGSRGNEQFF	TGTGCCAGCAGTTACAGTAGGGGGAGTCGAGGCAATGAGCAGTTCTTC
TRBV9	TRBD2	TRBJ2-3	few	CASSRYWREGADTQYF	TGTGCCAGCAGCAGGTACTGGCGGGAGGGCGCAGATACGCAGTATTTT
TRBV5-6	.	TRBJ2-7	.	CASSSQYEQYF	TGTGCCAGCAGCTCCCAGTACGAGCAGTACTTC
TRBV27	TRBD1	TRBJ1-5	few	CASSLFFGTGGNQPQHF	TGTGCCAGCAGTTTATTTTTCGGGACAGGGGGAAATCAGCCCCAGCATTTT
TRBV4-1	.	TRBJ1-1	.	CASSQGLGNEAFF	TGCGCCAGCAGCCAGGGCCTCGGTAATGAAGCTTTCTTT
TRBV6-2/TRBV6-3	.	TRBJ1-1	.	CASSLSRRGTEAFF	TGTGCCAGCAGCCTCTCTAGGCGGGGGACTGAAGCTTTCTTT
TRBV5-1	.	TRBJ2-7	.	CASSLATGDWSYEQYF	TGCGCCAGCAGCTTGGCTACTGGGGACTGGTCTTACGAGCAGTACTTC
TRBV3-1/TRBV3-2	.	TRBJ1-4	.	CASSPGEGHQNEKLFF	TGTGCCAGCAGCCCCGGCGAGGGACACCAGAATGAAAAACTGTTTTTT
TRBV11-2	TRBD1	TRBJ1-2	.	CASRPGTGGYGYTF	TGTGCCAGCAGACCCGGGACAGGCGGATATGGCTACACCTTC
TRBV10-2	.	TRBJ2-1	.	CASSESPRATYNEQFF	TGCGCCAGCAGTGAGTCGCCCAGGGCCACCTACAATGAGCAGTTCTTC
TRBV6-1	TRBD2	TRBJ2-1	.	CASSATSGGSYNEQFF	TGTGCCAGCAGTGCAACTAGCGGAGGTTCCTACAATGAGCAGTTCTTC
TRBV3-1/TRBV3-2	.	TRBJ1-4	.	CASSQLQGEKLFF	TGTGCCAGCAGCCAACTACAGGGTGAAAAACTGTTTTTT
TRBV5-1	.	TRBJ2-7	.	CASSESYEQYF	TGCGCCAGCAGTGAGTCCTACGAGCAGTACTTC
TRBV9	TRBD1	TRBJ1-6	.	CASSVEGTENSPLHF	TGTGCCAGCAGCGTAGAAGGGACAGAGAATTCACCCCTCCACTTT
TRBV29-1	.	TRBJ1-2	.	CSVDAGVLGGYTF	TGCAGCGTTGACGCAGGGGTTTTGGGCGGCTACACCTTC
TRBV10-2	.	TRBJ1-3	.	CASTPPVGSGNTIYF	TGCGCCAGCACCCCCCCGGTTGGCTCTGGAAACACCATATATTTT
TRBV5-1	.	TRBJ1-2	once	CASSLNDPRRGYTF	TGCGCCAGCAGCCTGAATGACCCCCGGCGGGGCTACACCTTC
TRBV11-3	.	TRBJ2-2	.	CASSFTPTGELFF	TGTGCCAGCAGCTTTACACCCACCGGGGAGCTGTTTTTT
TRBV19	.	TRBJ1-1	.	CASRDSQGYYTEAFF	TGTGCCAGTAGGGACTCACAGGGCTACTACACTGAAGCTTTCTTT
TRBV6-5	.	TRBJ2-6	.	CASREGTGANVLTF	TGTGCCAGCAGGGAGGGGACTGGGGCCAACGTCCTGACTTTC
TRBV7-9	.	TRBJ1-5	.	CASSLSISNQPQHF	TGTGCCAGCAGCTTGTCAATTAGCAATCAGCCCCAGCATTTT
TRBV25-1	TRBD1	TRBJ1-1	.	CASRGINGQGSEAFF	TGTGCCAGCAGAGGTATAAACGGACAGGGATCCGAAGCTTTCTTT
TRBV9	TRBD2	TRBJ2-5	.	CASSVAPSGQETQYF	TGTGCCAGCAGCGTAGCCCCTAGCGGCCAAGAGACCCAGTACTTC
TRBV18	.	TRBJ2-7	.	CASSPSLSYEQYF	TGTGCCAGCTCACCAAGCCTCTCCTACGAGCAGTACTTC
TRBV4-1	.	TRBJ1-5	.	CASSQAGQIGNQPQHF	TGCGCCAGCAGCCAAGCAGGGCAAATCGGCAATCAGCCCCAGCATTTT
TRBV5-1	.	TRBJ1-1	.	CASSLGGKMNTEAFF	TGCGCCAGCAGCTTGGGCGGAAAGATGAACACTGAAGCTTTCTTT
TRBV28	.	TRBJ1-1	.	CASGGSGLNTEAFF	TGTGCCAGCGGGGGCAGCGGCCTGAACACTGAAGCTTTCTTT
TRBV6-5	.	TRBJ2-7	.	CASSRNREGSEQYF	TGTGCCAGCAGTAGAAACAGGGAAGGGTCCGAGCAGTACTTC
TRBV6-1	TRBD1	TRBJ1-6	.	CASSEARQGYSPLHF	TGTGCCAGCAGTGAAGCACGACAGGGCTATTCACCCCTCCACTTT
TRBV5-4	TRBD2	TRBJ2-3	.	CASTAGGQGTQYF	TGTGCCAGCACGGCGGGGGGGCAGGGTACGCAGTATTTT
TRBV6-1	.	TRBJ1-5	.	CASSDLRRPTGNQPQHF	TGTGCCAGCAGTGATTTAAGGAGGCCCACCGGCAATCAGCCCCAGCATTTT
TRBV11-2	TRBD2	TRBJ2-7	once	CASSYQLAGLNSYEQYF	TGTGCCAGCAGCTATCAGCTAGCGGGATTAAACTCCTACGAGCAGTACTTC
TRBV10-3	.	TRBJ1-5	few	CAISQDMGNQPQHF	TGTGCCATCAGCCAAGACATGGGCAATCAGCCCCAGCATTTT
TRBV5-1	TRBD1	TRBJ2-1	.	CASSRRGPYNEQFF	TGCGCCAGCTCGCGCAGGGGGCCCTACAATGAGCAGTTCTTC
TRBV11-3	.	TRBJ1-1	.	CASSQTVNTEAFF	TGTGCCAGCAGCCAGACAGTTAACACTGAAGCTTTCTTT
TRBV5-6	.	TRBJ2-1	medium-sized	CASSLARAYNEQFF	TGTGCCAGCAGCTTGGCTCGGGCCTACAATGAGCAGTTCTTC
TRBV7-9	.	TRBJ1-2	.	CASSGRVGYGYTF	TGTGCCAGCAGCGGCAGGGTTGGCTATGGCTACACCTTC
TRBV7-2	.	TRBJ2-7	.	CASSLVSGSYEQYF	TGTGCCAGCAGCTTAGTTAGCGGTTCCTACGAGCAGTACTTC
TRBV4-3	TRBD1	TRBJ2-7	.	CASSSRDRGHEQYF	TGCGCCAGCAGCTCCCGGGACAGGGGGCACGAGCAGTACTTC
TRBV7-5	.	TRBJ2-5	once	CARSFFSKREPQETQYF	TGTGCCAGAAGCTTTTTTTCGAAGCGGGAGCCCCAAGAGACCCAGTACTTC
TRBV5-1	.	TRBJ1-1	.	CASSRRPGGNTEAFF	TGCGCCAGCAGCCGCCGACCGGGGGGAAACACTGAAGCTTTCTTT
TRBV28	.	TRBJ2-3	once	CASGRGDRYTDTQYF	TGTGCCAGCGGCAGGGGGGACAGATACACAGATACGCAGTATTTT
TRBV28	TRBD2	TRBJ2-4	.	CASSSLTSGTKNIQYF	TGTGCCAGCAGTTCGTTGACTAGCGGGACTAAAAACATTCAGTACTTC
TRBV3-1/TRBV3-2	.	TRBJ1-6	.	CASSQTAIEAPLHF	TGTGCCAGCAGCCAAACGGCGATCGAGGCACCCCTCCACTTT
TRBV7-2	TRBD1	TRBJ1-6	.	CASSPRDRGGGSPLHF	TGTGCCAGCAGCCCCCGGGACAGGGGCGGGGGTTCACCCCTCCACTTT
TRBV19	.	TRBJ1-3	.	CASTSTGRVGNTIYF	TGTGCCAGTACCTCAACCGGCAGGGTTGGAAACACCATATATTTT
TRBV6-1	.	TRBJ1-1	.	CASSEGRWREAFF	TGTGCCAGCAGTGAAGGGCGGTGGCGAGAGGCTTTCTTT
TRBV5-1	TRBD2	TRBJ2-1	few	CASSSRTSGYNEQFF	TGCGCCAGCAGCTCAAGGACTAGCGGATACAATGAGCAGTTCTTC
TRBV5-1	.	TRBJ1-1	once	CASSPWTENTEAFF	TGCGCCAGCAGCCCTTGGACAGAGAACACTGAAGCTTTCTTT
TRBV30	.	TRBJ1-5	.	CAWGGSRGNQPQHF	TGTGCCTGGGGGGGCAGTCGAGGCAATCAGCCCCAGCATTTT
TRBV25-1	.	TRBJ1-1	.	CASSTLQAEAFF	TGTGCCAGCAGTACCCTGCAGGCTGAAGCTTTCTTT
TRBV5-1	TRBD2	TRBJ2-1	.	CASSPQGLAGGWGYNEQFF	TGCGCCAGCAGCCCCCAGGGACTAGCGGGAGGTTGGGGGTACAATGAGCAGTTCTTC
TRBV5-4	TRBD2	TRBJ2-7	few	CASSSGGGSISGYEQYF	TGTGCCAGCAGCTCGGGGGGAGGTTCCATTTCGGGCTACGAGCAGTACTTC
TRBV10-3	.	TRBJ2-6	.	CAISESAGRPSSGANVLTF	TGTGCCATCAGTGAGTCAGCAGGTCGTCCGAGCTCTGGGGCCAACGTCCTGACTTTC